The 9 T cell receptor beta chains in this list originate from one sample, sequenced in a study of human T cells and chemical hapten exposure. Time point in this sample: patch test 1, 2 weeks after DPC sensitization. Sample treatment: therapeutic diphenylcyclopropenone sensitization with weekly scalp DPC. From the RACE reads, TCRdb called clonotypes with MiXCR, one entry per CDR3 protein. This table has some 170,000 distinct CDR3 sequences, 20% to 25% appearing once. The input for sequencing was whole blood, taken in connection with sensitization to the hapten diphenylcyclopropenone (DPC). The receptors were sampled from a woman in her forties or fifties with alopecia areata. Some clones in this sample may be carry-over from other donors' samples.

The CDR3 nucleotides read TGTGCCATCACCGCACTCCCTTGGAGCACTGAAGCTTTCTTT. It yields the protein CAITALPWSTEAFF. This chain joins TRBV12-3 or TRBV12-4 and TRBJ1-1; the D is unclear. The CDR3 has 14 residues. V lost 10 bases and J lost 4, with 19 bases in between.

The J gene is TRBJ1-6, the V gene TRBV5-1; tentatively, D is TRBD1 (5 bases). V was trimmed by 1 base and J by 5 bases, leaving 13 bases between them. This CDR3 is 16 amino acids long. Germline V gene lookup returns CDR1 SGHRS and CDR2 YFSETQ. CDR3: CASSLSPTADNSPLHF. In nucleotides, the CDR3 is TGCGCCAGCAGCTTGTCTCCGACAGCCGATAATTCACCCCTCCACTTT. Filled out from reference TRBV5-1 and TRBJ1-6, the complete variable domain reads KAGVTQTPRYLIKTRGQQVTLSCSPISGHRSVSWYQQTPGQGLQFLFEYFSETQRNKGNFPGRFSGRQFSNSRSEMNVSTLELGDSALYLCASSLSPTADNSPLHFGNGTRLTVT.

This chain connects TRBV5-1 to TRBJ2-3; D possibly matches TRBD1 or TRBD2 (6 bases each). The CDR3 runs to 17 residues. Germline CDR1 SGHRS, CDR2 YFSETQ. V shed 4 bases and J shed 0 bases, with 18 bases lying between them. The CDR3 DNA sequence: TGCGCCAGCAGCGGGGGAACTTCGGGGGCTAGCACAGATACGCAGTATTTT. It codes for CASSGGTSGASTDTQYF. The full variable domain, with the rest looked up from reference TRBV5-1 and TRBJ2-3, is KAGVTQTPRYLIKTRGQQVTLSCSPISGHRSVSWYQQTPGQGLQFLFEYFSETQRNKGNFPGRFSGRQFSNSRSEMNVSTLELGDSALYLCASSGGTSGASTDTQYFGPGTRLTVL.

This clonotype was counted a few times. V and J are TRBV5-1 and TRBJ2-7, with 7 bases that match TRBD1. There are 15 residues in the CDR3. With V trimmed by 5 bases and J by 5 bases, 13 bases remained unmatched. Germline CDR1 is SGHRS and CDR2 is YFSETQ. The CDR3 region has the DNA TGCGCCAGCAGTTCCCCGGGACAGCGAGTGGACGAGCAGTACTTC. This translates into CASSSPGQRVDEQYF.

The CDR3 protein is CASSVLFEAFF. CDR3 nucleotide sequence: TGTGCCAGTTCCGTCCTTTTTGAAGCTTTCTTT. The rearrangement uses TRBV6-1 and TRBJ1-1; D is uncertain. Germline assignment: CDR1 MNHNS and CDR2 SASEGT. This CDR3 region has 11 residues. The V end was cut by 9 bases, the J end by 7 bases, with 12 bases between.

The chain has TRBV7-2 and TRBJ2-1; TRBD2 might be the D (6 bases). CDR1 is SGHTA and CDR2 is FQGNSA in the germline V gene. The CDR3 contains 16 residues. V was cut by 0 bases and J by 6 bases, with 15 bases left in between. The CDR3 protein is CASSLASSGVINEQFF. CDR3 bases: TGTGCCAGCAGCTTAGCGTCGTCGGGAGTCATCAATGAGCAGTTCTTC. The full variable domain, completed using reference TRBV7-2 and TRBJ2-1, is GAGVSQSPSNKVTEKGKDVELRCDPISGHTALYWYRQSLGQGLEFLIYFQGNSAPDKSGLPSDRFSAERTGGSVSTLTIQRTQQEDSAVYLCASSLASSGVINEQFFGPGTRLTVL.

This clonotype showed up just a few times. V gene TRBV20-1 combines with J gene TRBJ2-4; 12 bases align to TRBD2. Germline V gene data show CDR1 as DFQATT and CDR2 as SNEGSKA (reference sequence). J gave up 15 bases and V 5 bases, and 14 bases lay outside the gene matches. The CDR3 sequence is 14 residues long. The DNA for the CDR3 is TGCAGTGCTCGCCCGTTGACTAGCGGGAGCGGCGGGTACTTC. Protein: CSARPLTSGSGGYF.

The chain recombines TRBV29-1 with TRBJ1-2, with a possible D match to TRBD1 (5 bases). The V end lost 0 bases, the J end lost 5 bases, and 16 bases lay between the germline ends. The CDR3 sequence is 15 residues long. Looked up from germline, CDR1 is SQVTM and CDR2 is ANQGSEA. In nucleotides, the CDR3 is TGCAGCGTTGAAGATGGGGCGGGTGGTGATTATGGCTACACCTTC. Translating it yields CSVEDGAGGDYGYTF.

This clonotype occurred a few times. The chain uses TRBV5-1 and TRBJ2-7, with a weak D call TRBD1 (5 bases). The V gene lost 0 bases and the J gene lost 3 bases, with 10 bases spanning the gap. The germline V gene encodes CDR1 SGHRS and CDR2 YFSETQ. The CDR3 runs to 14 residues. The DNA of the CDR3 is TGCGCCAGCAGCTTGGGGCAGGGTCACTACGAGCAGTACTTC. Encoded protein: CASSLGQGHYEQYF.